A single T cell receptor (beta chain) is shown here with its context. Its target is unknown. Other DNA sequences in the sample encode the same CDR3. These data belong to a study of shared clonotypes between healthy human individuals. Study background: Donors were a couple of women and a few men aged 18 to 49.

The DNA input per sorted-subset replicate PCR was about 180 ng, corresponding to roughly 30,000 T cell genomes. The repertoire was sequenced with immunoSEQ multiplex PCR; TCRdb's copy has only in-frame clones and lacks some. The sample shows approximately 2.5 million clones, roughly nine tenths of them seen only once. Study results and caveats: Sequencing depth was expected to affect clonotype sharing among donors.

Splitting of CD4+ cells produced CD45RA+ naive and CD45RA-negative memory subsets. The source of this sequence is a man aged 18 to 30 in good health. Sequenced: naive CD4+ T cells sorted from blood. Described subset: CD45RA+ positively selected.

In DNA form, the CDR3 reads TGCGCCAGCAGCTTGGGAGGGACTAGCCAAGAGACCCAGTACTTC. Residues: CASSLGGTSQETQYF. J is TRBJ2-5 and V is TRBV5-1; TRBD2 matches at 8 bases. The J segment lost 1 base and the V segment lost 0 bases, leaving 2 bases of the junction unmatched. This CDR3 has 15 amino acids. Germline CDR1 reads SGHRS; CDR2 reads YFSETQ.